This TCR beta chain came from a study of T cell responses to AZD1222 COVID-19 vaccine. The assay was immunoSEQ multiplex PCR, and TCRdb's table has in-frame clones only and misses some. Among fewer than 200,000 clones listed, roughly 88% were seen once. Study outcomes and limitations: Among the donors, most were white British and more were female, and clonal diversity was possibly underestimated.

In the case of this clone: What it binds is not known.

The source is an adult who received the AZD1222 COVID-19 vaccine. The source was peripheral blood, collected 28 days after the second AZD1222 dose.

The CDR3 DNA reads TGTGCCAGCAGCTTGGTGCGGGCCCGAGTGGGATCTTTCTATGGCTACACCTTC. It encodes CASSLVRARVGSFYGYTF. The V call is TRBV5-6, the J call TRBJ1-2, with D uncertain. The length of the CDR3 is 18 residues. CDR1 is SGHDT and CDR2 is YYEEEE in the germline V gene. V was clipped by 0 bases and J by 4 bases, with 22 bases between them. Full variable domain (remainder filled in from reference TRBV5-6 and TRBJ1-2): DAGVTQSPTHLIKTRGQQVTLRCSPKSGHDTVSWYQQALGQGPQFIFQYYEEEERQRGNFPDRFSGHQFPNYSSELNVNALLLGDSALYLCASSLVRARVGSFYGYTFGSGTRLTVV.